The clone carrying this T cell receptor beta chain was counted ten times or more. As yet, its antigen is unknown. As originally analysed: Clinicopathological groups differed in CDR3, with these differences serving to build a distant-metastasis classifier for papillary thyroid cancer. TCRdb re-analyzed the PCR reads through MiXCR. The V and J calls come from TCRdb's annotation, not from the publication. In the table there are tens of thousands of clones, around 15% of which are singletons. CDR3 length: 17 amino acids. V lost 4 bases, J lost 7 bases, and 11 bases stayed unmatched. CDR1 SGHDT and CDR2 YYEEEE come from the germline V gene. No treatment of any kind had been given to any patient before thyroid surgery. The sample comes from a study of metastatic and nonmetastatic thyroid tumors. Study details: Repertoire comparison spanned blood and tumor or nodule tissue of malignant and benign thyroid patients. Findings of the study overall: It was reportedly found that TCR beta diversity was significantly higher in malignant thyroid tumors than in benign nodules, a difference seen in both blood and tumor samples.

Material: blood. This TCR was recovered from a male donor with papillary thyroid cancer or a benign thyroid nodule (not recorded which). Some clones in this sample may be carry-over from other donors' samples. The V and J genes are TRBV5-6 and TRBJ2-2; 12 positions match TRBD2. The CDR3 here is CASSATSGGLLGGELFF. The CDR3 DNA reads TGTGCCAGCAGCGCGACTAGCGGGGGCCTCCTCGGCGGGGAGCTGTTTTTT.